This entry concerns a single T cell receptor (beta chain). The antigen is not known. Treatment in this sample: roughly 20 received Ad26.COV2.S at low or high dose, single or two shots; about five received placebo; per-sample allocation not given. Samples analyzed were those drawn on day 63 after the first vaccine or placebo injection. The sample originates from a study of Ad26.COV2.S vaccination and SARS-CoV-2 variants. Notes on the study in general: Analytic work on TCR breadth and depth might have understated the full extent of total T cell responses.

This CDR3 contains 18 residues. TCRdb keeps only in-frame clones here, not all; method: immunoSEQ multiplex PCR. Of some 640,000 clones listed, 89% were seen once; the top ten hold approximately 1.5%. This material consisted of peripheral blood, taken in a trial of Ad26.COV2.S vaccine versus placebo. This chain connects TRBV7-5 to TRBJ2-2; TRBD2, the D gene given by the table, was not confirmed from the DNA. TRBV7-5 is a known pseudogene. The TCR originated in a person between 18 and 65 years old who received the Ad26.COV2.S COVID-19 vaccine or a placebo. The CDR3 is CARSPTGLSGENTGELFF. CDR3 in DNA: TGTGCCAGAAGCCCGACCGGGTTGAGCGGGGAGAACACCGGGGAGCTGTTTTTT.